This T cell receptor (beta chain) was identified during a study of T cell responses to AZD1222 COVID-19 vaccine. Study-wide context: Both about-4-week and about-12-week second-dose recipients were combined.

The repertoire was sequenced with immunoSEQ multiplex PCR; TCRdb's copy has only in-frame clones and lacks some. The sample includes 110,000 to 150,000 clones, roughly 88% of them seen just once. Unmatched junction bases numbered 4, after V lost 4 bases and J lost 3 bases. The CDR3 consists of 15 residues. Looked up from germline, CDR1 is MDHEN and CDR2 is SYDVKM. A remark on this clone: Its antigen is currently unknown.

Overall study results and limits: Mapped onto spike, vaccine-associated CD4 TCRs spanned it and were dominant at 160-218 and 743-854. Females outnumbered males among donors, who were mostly white British; clonal diversity was possibly underestimated. Of spike-specific TCRs, nearly half reportedly target regions left unmutated in variants.

V and J are TRBV28 and TRBJ1-1; 11 nucleotides agree with TRBD1. The source material was peripheral blood, sampled on day 0 of AZD1222 vaccination. The clonotype comes from an adult in good health. CDR3: CASSSGQGAYTEAFF. CDR3 nucleotide sequence: TGTGCCAGCAGTTCCGGACAGGGGGCGTACACTGAAGCTTTCTTT.